These T cell receptor beta chains were read from a single sample in a study of CD8 T cells in Susac syndrome. TCRdb reanalysed the immunoSEQ multiplex PCR reads using MiXCR and keeps one entry per CDR3 protein. Of over 95,000 distinct CDR3 sequences listed, over 90% were seen once; the top ten hold 0.13% to 0.15%. The sample comprised CD4+ T cells from PBMCs. The source of these receptors is a human donor in good health. The CDR3 runs from the conserved cysteine through the conserved F or W. D genes are given only for firm matches. A row's size may be missing; if present it is once, few, many or a size class.

D	V	J	size	DNA	CDR3
.	TRBV14	TRBJ2-3	.	TGTGCCAGCAGCCAAGATCGATTCGGCGGGGGCACAGATACGCAGTATTTT	CASSQDRFGGGTDTQYF
.	TRBV29-1	TRBJ1-3	.	TGCAGCGTTGAAGGGGGACGAGGGGTTGGAAACACCATATATTTT	CSVEGGRGVGNTIYF
.	TRBV19	TRBJ2-1	.	TGTGCCAGTAGTCCCGGGCCCGAATTGGGGAATGAGCAGTTCTTC	CASSPGPELGNEQFF
.	TRBV6-2/TRBV6-3	TRBJ2-7	once	TGTGCCAGCGCCGACAGGTCGGTCTACGAGCAGTACTTC	CASADRSVYEQYF
TRBD2	TRBV20-1	TRBJ2-5	.	TGCAGTGCTGGACCGGGACTAGCGGGGACGGGGACCCAGTACTTC	CSAGPGLAGTGTQYF
.	TRBV6-2/TRBV6-3	TRBJ2-7	.	TGTGCCAGCAGTCCCGACTGGACCTACGAGCAGTACTTC	CASSPDWTYEQYF
.	TRBV27	TRBJ1-4	.	TGTGCCAGCAGTTTAAGCTCTGGATATAATGAAAAACTGTTTTTT	CASSLSSGYNEKLFF
.	TRBV5-1	TRBJ2-7	.	TGCGCCAGCAGCTTGGAGCCGGGGTACGAGCAGTACTTC	CASSLEPGYEQYF
TRBD1	TRBV7-2	TRBJ1-1	.	TGTGCCAGCACCAGGGGGACAACCGCTTTCTTT	CASTRGTTAFF
.	TRBV5-6	TRBJ2-5	.	TGTGCCAGCAGCCCGGCTGGGGGAGTAGAGACCCAGTACTTC	CASSPAGGVETQYF
.	TRBV20-1	TRBJ1-1	.	TGCAGTGCTACCCGGGCCGCAAGTTGGTACACTGAAGCTTTCTTT	CSATRAASWYTEAFF
.	TRBV18	TRBJ2-2	once	TGTGCCAGCTCATACGGACAAACCGCGAACACCGGGGAGCTGTTTTTT	CASSYGQTANTGELFF
.	TRBV6-1	TRBJ2-1	.	TGTGCCAGCATCTCCAACTGGGGCGGGAATGAGCAGTTCTTC	CASISNWGGNEQFF
.	TRBV12-3/TRBV12-4	TRBJ1-1	.	TGTGCCAGCAGTTTAGCGCTGGGAACTCTCCACACTGAAGCTTTCTTT	CASSLALGTLHTEAFF
.	TRBV5-1	TRBJ1-1	.	TGCGCCAGCAGCTTGGCCGAGATGAACACTGAAGCTTTCTTT	CASSLAEMNTEAFF
TRBD1	TRBV3-1	TRBJ1-2	once	TGTGCCAGCAGCCAAATACAGGGGGCAGAAATTGGCTACACCTTC	CASSQIQGAEIGYTF
.	TRBV28	TRBJ1-4	.	TGTGCCAGCAGATCACCCTCCGGGGGACCTAATGAAAAACTGTTTTTT	CASRSPSGGPNEKLFF
.	TRBV7-3	TRBJ2-2	.	TGTGCCAGCAGTGGGACGGGGGAGGACCGGGAGCTGTTTTTT	CASSGTGEDRELFF
.	TRBV27	TRBJ1-1	.	TGTGCCAGCAGTTTAGCAGTGCTTCAGGGAATGAGACGGAACACTGAAGCTTTCTTT	CASSLAVLQGMRRNTEAFF
TRBD2	TRBV7-9	TRBJ2-1	.	TGTGCCAGCAGCGTACTCGGGACTAGCGGGGGCCGGATCTACAATGAGCAGTTCTTC	CASSVLGTSGGRIYNEQFF
TRBD2	TRBV9	TRBJ2-1	.	TGTGCCAGCAGCCTCCCGGTGAGCGGGGGAAACAATGAGCAGTTCTTC	CASSLPVSGGNNEQFF
.	TRBV6-2/TRBV6-3	TRBJ2-7	.	TGTGCCAGCACCCTGATCGGTTTGGGAGAGCAGTACTTC	CASTLIGLGEQYF
.	TRBV10-3	TRBJ1-1	.	TGTGCCAACTCGGACAGATCGAACACTGAAGCTTTCTTT	CANSDRSNTEAFF
.	TRBV9	TRBJ2-1	.	TGTGCCAGCAGCCCACCGGACGGGTACAATGAGCAGTTCTTC	CASSPPDGYNEQFF
.	TRBV6-6	TRBJ2-2	.	TGTGCCAGCAGTTACTCGGCCCAACTTAGAGGGAGGGAGCTGTTTTTT	CASSYSAQLRGRELFF
.	TRBV29-1	TRBJ2-4	.	TGCAGCGTGGTGACGCAGACGGACATTCAGTACTTC	CSVVTQTDIQYF
.	TRBV30	TRBJ2-1	.	TGTGCCTGGAGTGTACCTCTCGGAGGTGAGCAGTTCTTC	CAWSVPLGGEQFF
.	TRBV20-1	TRBJ1-1	.	TGCAGTGCTAGAGATCGGGGCAGGGGCGAAATGAACACTGAAGCTTTCTTT	CSARDRGRGEMNTEAFF
.	TRBV5-1	TRBJ1-5	.	TGCGCCAGCAGCTTCCGACCAGGGGATCAGCCCCAGCATTTT	CASSFRPGDQPQHF
.	TRBV5-1	TRBJ2-1	.	TGCGCCAGCAGCTTAGTGTTTAATGAGCAGTTCTTC	CASSLVFNEQFF
.	TRBV29-1	TRBJ2-7	.	TGCAGCGTTGAATACAGTCACGAGCAGTACTTC	CSVEYSHEQYF
.	TRBV7-2	TRBJ2-1	.	TGTGCCAGCAGCTTAGACGGGGATGAGCAGTTCTTC	CASSLDGDEQFF
.	TRBV20-1	TRBJ1-1	.	TGCAGTGATGCGACAAGGGACCGAGCTTTCTTT	CSDATRDRAFF
TRBD1	TRBV5-6	TRBJ1-5	.	TGTGCCAGCAGCTTGGCGGGACAGGGGAGGAATCAGCCCCAGCATTTT	CASSLAGQGRNQPQHF
.	TRBV11-2	TRBJ1-2	.	TGTGCCAGCAGCGACCGAGGGAGTTCTAACTATGGCTACACCTTC	CASSDRGSSNYGYTF
.	TRBV7-6	TRBJ2-2	.	TGTGCCAGCAGCTTACGACTTTCTGCGAACACCGGGGAGCTGTTTTTT	CASSLRLSANTGELFF
TRBD2	TRBV5-1	TRBJ2-1	.	TGCGCCAGCAGCTTGTCGAGCGGGAGGGTGAATGAGCAGTTCTTC	CASSLSSGRVNEQFF
.	TRBV20-1	TRBJ1-5	once	TGCAGTGCTAGCAGAGGTCCGAGCAATCAGCCCCAGCATTTT	CSASRGPSNQPQHF
TRBD2	TRBV20-1	TRBJ2-5	.	TGCAGTGCCCCTACTAGCGGGGACCGGGAGACCCAGTACTTC	CSAPTSGDRETQYF
TRBD2	TRBV6-2/TRBV6-3	TRBJ2-1	.	TGTGCCAGCAGTTACTCCCCGCCTAGCGGGATCTACAATGAGCAGTTCTTC	CASSYSPPSGIYNEQFF
TRBD1	TRBV6-5	TRBJ2-7	.	TGTGCCAGCAGTTATGGGACAGGGAAGTACGAGCAGTACTTC	CASSYGTGKYEQYF